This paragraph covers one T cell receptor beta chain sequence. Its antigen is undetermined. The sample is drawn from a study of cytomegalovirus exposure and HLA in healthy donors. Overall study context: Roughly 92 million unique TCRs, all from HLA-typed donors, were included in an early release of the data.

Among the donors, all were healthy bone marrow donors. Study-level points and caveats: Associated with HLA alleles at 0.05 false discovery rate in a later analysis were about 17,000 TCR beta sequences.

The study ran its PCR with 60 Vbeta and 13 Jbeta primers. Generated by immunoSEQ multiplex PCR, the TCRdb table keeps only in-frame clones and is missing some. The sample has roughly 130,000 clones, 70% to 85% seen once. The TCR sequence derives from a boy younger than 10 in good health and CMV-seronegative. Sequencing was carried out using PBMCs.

CDR3 DNA sequence: TGTGCCTGGAGTCCACCCGGGACAACTAGCAATCAGCCCCAGCATTTT. It translates to CAWSPPGTTSNQPQHF. J is TRBJ1-5 and V is TRBV30, with D maybe TRBD1 (6 bases). Looked up from germline, CDR1 is GTSNPN and CDR2 is SVGIG (reference sequence). The CDR3 length is 16 residues. V shed 2 bases and J shed 0 bases, with 14 bases lying between them.